The 21 T cell receptor beta chains below come from one sample, sequenced in a study of control samples from healthy donors and cancer patients. Clones were read by immunoSEQ multiplex PCR, and TCRdb kept only the in-frame ones, dropping some. The data show approximately 190,000 clones, with roughly nine tenths seen just once and 1.8% held by the top ten. The source material was blood. The source is a man aged 25 to 40 in good health.

This chain uses TRBV27 with TRBJ2-7, with 10 bases fitting TRBD1. CDR1 and CDR2 (germline): MNHEY, SMNVEV (reference sequence). The CDR3 consists of 16 residues. Trimming took 5 bases from V and 0 from J; bases not matched to a gene: 7. Here the CDR3 reads CASSNTGTGDSYEQYF. Written as DNA, the CDR3 is TGTGCCAGCAGTAACACCGGGACAGGGGACTCCTACGAGCAGTACTTC.

This clone was observed a single time. This rearrangement joins TRBV12-5 to TRBJ2-1; 8 nucleotides align to TRBD1. Germline CDR1 LGHNT, CDR2 FRNRAP. V gave up 5 bases and J gave up 3 bases; unmatched junction bases: 3. CDR3 length: 14 residues. CDR3 loop: CASGGQGDYNEQFF. CDR3 coding DNA: TGTGCTAGTGGTGGACAGGGCGACTACAATGAGCAGTTCTTC.

J is TRBJ1-2 and V is TRBV12-5, with 7 bases lining up with TRBD1. The junction had 3 bases not matched to a gene; V was cut back by 1 base and J by 7 bases. Germline CDR1 LGHNT, CDR2 FRNRAP. The CDR3 is 13 amino acids. CDR3 sequence reads: CASGLEGALGYTF. The CDR3 DNA sequence: TGTGCTAGTGGTTTGGAGGGGGCTCTTGGCTACACCTTC.

The rearrangement joins TRBV5-5 to TRBJ2-1; 9 nucleotides agree with TRBD2. This CDR3 region has 16 residues. CDR1 and CDR2 from the germline V gene are SGHKS and YYEKEE (reference sequence). Losses at the gene ends were 4 bases for V and 1 base for J; bases not matched to a gene: 6. The CDR3: CASSPIAGVSYNEQFF. CDR3 coding DNA: TGTGCCAGCAGCCCGATAGCGGGGGTATCCTACAATGAGCAGTTCTTC.

The CDR3 protein is CASRQTGWTEAFF. CDR3 sequence (DNA): TGTGCCAGCAGGCAAACAGGGTGGACTGAAGCTTTCTTT. The V call is TRBV6-5, the J call TRBJ1-1; D is perhaps TRBD1 (6 bases). Between the trimmed V and J ends, which lost 6 bases and 5 bases, there was a span of 13 bases. The CDR3 has 13 residues. Per the germline V gene, CDR1 is MNHEY and CDR2 is SVGAGI.

CDR3 residues: CASSLPGGAAGTQYF. The CDR3 DNA reads as TGCGCCAGCAGCTTACCAGGGGGCGCCGCGGGGACGCAGTATTTT. The rearrangement links TRBV5-1 to TRBJ2-3; TRBD1 aligns across 8 bases. This CDR3 contains 15 residues. V lost 2 bases to trimming and J lost 9 bases; unmatched junction nucleotides: 11. Germline V gene sequence: CDR1 SGHRS, CDR2 YFSETQ.

V gene TRBV5-5 combines with J gene TRBJ2-7, with D perhaps being TRBD1 or TRBD2 (5 bases each). The CDR3 has 15 amino acids. Germline V gene data show CDR1 as SGHKS and CDR2 as YYEKEE (reference sequence). V was cut by 4 bases and J by 0 bases, with 14 bases left in between. The CDR3 reads CASSLRDPSSYEQYF. The CDR3 DNA follows: TGTGCCAGCAGCCTCCGGGACCCAAGCTCCTACGAGCAGTACTTC.

The chain combines TRBV27 with TRBJ1-1; 7 bases fit TRBD1. Germline CDR1 reads MNHEY; CDR2 reads SMNVEV (reference sequence). The trim removed 11 bases at V and 1 base at J, leaving 13 bases unmatched. The CDR3 contains 15 residues. The CDR3 DNA reads TGTGCCGGCAAGATAAGGGGGCAAAGGAACACTGAAGCTTTCTTT. Amino acids: CAGKIRGQRNTEAFF.

The chain recombines TRBV7-9 with TRBJ2-2; 11 bases map to TRBD1. In germline, CDR1 is SEHNR, CDR2 FQNEAQ (reference sequence). CDR3 length: 19 amino acids. The trim removed 4 bases at V and 1 base at J, leaving 11 bases unmatched. CDR3 bases: TGTGCCAGCAGCTCGTCCGGGACAGGGGGTCCCGGGAACACCGGGGAGCTGTTTTTT. Encoded protein: CASSSSGTGGPGNTGELFF.

This clone appeared a few times. The CDR3 loop is CASSPGRGGGYTF. The DNA of the CDR3 is TGTGCCAGCAGCCCCGGGAGAGGAGGTGGCTACACCTTC. The J gene is TRBJ1-2, the V gene TRBV7-8; unclear D gene. The V end lost 5 bases, the J end lost 7 bases, and 14 bases lay between the germline ends. This CDR3 spans 13 amino acids. Germline-derived CDR1 and CDR2 are SGHVS and FQNEAQ.

This clone was detected only a few times. The V call is TRBV7-8, the J call TRBJ1-3; D possibly corresponds to TRBD1 (6 bases). CDR3 length: 17 residues. Germline values: CDR1 SGHVS, CDR2 FQNEAQ. The ends were cut back, 0 bases at V and 4 bases at J, with 16 bases in the middle. This chain's CDR3 is CASSLAGFSRGGNTIYF. The CDR3 coding sequence is TGTGCCAGCAGCTTAGCGGGGTTTAGCAGGGGCGGAAACACCATATATTTT.

The chain carries TRBV5-1 and TRBJ1-4; 7 bases fit TRBD1. CDR1 and CDR2 (germline): SGHRS, YFSETQ. CDR3 size: 14 residues. V lost 4 bases to trimming and J lost 6 bases; unmatched junction nucleotides: 6. CDR3 nucleotide sequence: TGCGCCAGCAGCCCCGGGACAGCAGATGAAAAACTGTTTTTT. Translating gives CASSPGTADEKLFF. Looking up the rest from reference TRBV5-1 and TRBJ1-4 gives the full variable domain: KAGVTQTPRYLIKTRGQQVTLSCSPISGHRSVSWYQQTPGQGLQFLFEYFSETQRNKGNFPGRFSGRQFSNSRSEMNVSTLELGDSALYLCASSPGTADEKLFFGSGTQLSVL.

The J gene is TRBJ2-1, the V gene TRBV5-4; 12 positions match TRBD1. Per the germline V gene, CDR1 is SGHNT and CDR2 is YYREEE (reference sequence). After removal of 2 bases from V and 8 bases from J, the junction contained 8 bases not matched to a gene. This CDR3 has 16 amino acids. The CDR3 region has the DNA TGTGCCAGCAGCTTAACCGGGACAGGGGGCGGCGATGAGCAGTTCTTC. Its protein product is CASSLTGTGGGDEQFF.

The chain employs TRBV3-1 (or the pseudogene TRBV3-2) and TRBJ1-2; D gene ambiguous. CDR3 size: 13 residues. CDR1 is LGHDT, CDR2 YNNKEL, per germline (reference sequence). V lost 0 bases to trimming and J lost 6 bases, with 8 bases between them. CDR3 nucleotide sequence: TGTGCCAGCAGCCAAGAAAGGGTCCATGGCTACACCTTC. This translates into CASSQERVHGYTF.

CDR3 region: CASSPLSGAYEQYF. In DNA form, the CDR3 reads TGTGCCAGCAGCCCCTTGTCGGGCGCCTACGAGCAGTACTTC. The V and J genes are TRBV7-6 and TRBJ2-7; D is unclear. Germline CDR1 reads SGHVS; CDR2 reads FNYEAQ. CDR3 length: 14 residues. Between the trimmed V and J ends, which lost 5 bases and 2 bases, there was a span of 13 bases.

This chain connects TRBV25-1 to TRBJ2-3; 8 bases agree with TRBD2. Looked up from germline, CDR1 is MGHDK and CDR2 is SYGVNS. V trimming: 0 bases; J trimming: 1 base; junction bases outside the gene matches: 3. The CDR3 extends over 16 amino acids. The DNA of the CDR3 is TGTGCCAGCAGTGAATATGGCGGGGGGCGCACAGATACGCAGTATTTT. Encoded protein: CASSEYGGGRTDTQYF.

This clone appeared a single time. The V call is TRBV30, the J call TRBJ1-1; a possible D gene is TRBD1 (5 bases). There are 14 residues in the CDR3. V was clipped by 4 bases and J by 1 base, with 13 bases between them. Germline V lookup: CDR1 GTSNPN, CDR2 SVGIG (reference sequence). The CDR3 DNA sequence: TGTGCCTGGACCCCGGCAGGGCAGAACACTGAAGCTTTCTTT. Its protein is CAWTPAGQNTEAFF.

The gene calls are TRBV7-2 and TRBJ2-1; 13 bases match TRBD2. Germline V gene lookup returns CDR1 SGHTA and CDR2 FQGNSA. V trimming: 5 bases; J trimming: 2 bases; junction bases outside the gene matches: 3. This CDR3 contains 16 residues. CDR3 loop: CASSPTSGGPYNEQFF. The CDR3 DNA reads as TGTGCCAGCAGCCCGACTAGCGGGGGGCCCTACAATGAGCAGTTCTTC.

This chain links TRBV7-8 with TRBJ2-7; D remains unclear. This CDR3 has 15 amino acids. Germline V gene sequence: CDR1 SGHVS, CDR2 FQNEAQ. The ends were cut back, 6 bases at V and 3 bases at J, with 18 bases in the middle. CDR3: CASSVPRGPYYEQYF. Written as DNA, the CDR3 is TGTGCCAGCAGTGTCCCCCGCGGTCCTTACTACGAGCAGTACTTC.

This rearrangement joins TRBV28 to TRBJ2-7; D perhaps matches TRBD2 (6 bases). Germline V lookup: CDR1 MDHEN, CDR2 SYDVKM. The CDR3 has 14 residues. V gave up 3 bases and J gave up 0 bases, with 9 bases separating them. CDR3 in DNA: TGTGCCAGCAGTTTTCGGGGGTCCTCCTACGAGCAGTACTTC. It translates to CASSFRGSSYEQYF.

The V gene is TRBV7-9, the J gene TRBJ1-1; possibly TRBD1 for D (5 bases). V was clipped by 1 base and J by 7 bases, with 25 bases between them. This CDR3 region has 18 residues. In germline, CDR1 is SEHNR, CDR2 FQNEAQ (reference sequence). Written as DNA, the CDR3 is TGTGCCAGCAGCTTAGTGATTCCAGGCCTCCCGGGGACCCGTGAAGCTTTCTTT. This encodes CASSLVIPGLPGTREAFF. Using reference TRBV7-9 and TRBJ1-1 for the parts outside the CDR3, the full variable domain is DTGVSQNPRHKITKRGQNVTFRCDPISEHNRLYWYRQTLGQGPEFLTYFQNEAQLEKSRLLSDRFSAERPKGSFSTLEIQRTEQGDSAMYLCASSLVIPGLPGTREAFFGQGTRLTVV.